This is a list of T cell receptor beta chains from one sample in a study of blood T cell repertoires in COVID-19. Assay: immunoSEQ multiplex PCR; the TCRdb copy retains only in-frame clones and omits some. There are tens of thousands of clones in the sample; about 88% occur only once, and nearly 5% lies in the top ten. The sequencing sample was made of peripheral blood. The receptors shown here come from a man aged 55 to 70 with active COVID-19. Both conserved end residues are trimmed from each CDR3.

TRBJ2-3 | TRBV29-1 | SVPKSGGRAWDTQY
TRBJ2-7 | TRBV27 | ASNGDPARGEQY
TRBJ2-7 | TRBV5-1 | ASSYEAAPEQY
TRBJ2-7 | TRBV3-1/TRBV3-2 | ASSQVATGGGEQY
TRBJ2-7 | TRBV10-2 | ASGGVSSYEQY
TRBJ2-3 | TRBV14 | ASKPQGAGDTQY
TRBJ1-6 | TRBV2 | ASSARQAPRSPLH
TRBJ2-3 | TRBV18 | ASSPDAGAPNTQY
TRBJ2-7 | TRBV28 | ASSSGTGSPYEQY
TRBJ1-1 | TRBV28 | ASSPRGGANTEAF
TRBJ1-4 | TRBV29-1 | SVVTRGGEKLF
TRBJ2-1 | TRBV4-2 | ASSQEGDRTYNEQF
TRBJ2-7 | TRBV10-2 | ASSDPGGRSTY
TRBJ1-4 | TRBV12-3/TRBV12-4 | ASSQGGDEKLF
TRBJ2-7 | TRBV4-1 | ASSQPGTGFEQY
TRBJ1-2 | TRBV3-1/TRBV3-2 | ASSVRGGSYGYT
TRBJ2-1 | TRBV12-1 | ASSFNFAGGLKYNEQF
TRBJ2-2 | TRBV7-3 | ASERGPTGELF
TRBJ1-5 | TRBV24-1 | ATSPQGAGNQPQH
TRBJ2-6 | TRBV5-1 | ASSLAPPGANVLT
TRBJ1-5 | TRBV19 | ASSMGTGPLSNQPQH
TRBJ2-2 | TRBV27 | ASSSRTETGELF
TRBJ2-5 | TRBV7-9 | ASSFVLTSGSQETQY
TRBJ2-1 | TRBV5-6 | ASSVRREASYNEQF
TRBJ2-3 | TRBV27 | ASSWDRGTDTQY
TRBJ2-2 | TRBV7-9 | ARGALTGQNTGELF
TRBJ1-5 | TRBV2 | ASSANSRGNQPQH
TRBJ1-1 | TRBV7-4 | ASSLRDRGRAGTEAF